The sequence of this T cell receptor (beta chain) was determined in a study of blood T cell repertoires in COVID-19. Study at large: Whether acute or convalescent, the COVID-19 samples came from the United States, Italy and Spain. Sample material is recorded as cDNA or gDNA derived from T cells, B-cell-depleted T cells, or PBMCs.

Followed over time, Seattle patients had been enrolled while infection was active. In the original processing: The authors estimated nucleated cell counts from reference gene primer amplification. Repertoires were generated with immunoSEQ multiplex PCR, while TCRdb's copy carries only in-frame clones and drops some. That table is the source of V, J and clone size, and D and trimming were worked out from the DNA. The sample records some 190,000 clones, 81% being singletons. The CDR3 totals 13 residues. CDR1 MGHDK and CDR2 SYGVNS come from the germline V gene. J gave up 5 bases and V 7 bases, and 6 bases lay outside the gene matches.

The sequencing sample was made of peripheral blood. The clonotype was recovered from a woman aged 40 to 50 with COVID-19, enrolled during active disease. V is TRBV25-1 and J is TRBJ1-2, with 8 bases that match TRBD1. This chain's CDR3 is CASNDRGIYGYTF. CDR3 coding DNA: TGTGCCAGCAACGACAGGGGCATTTATGGCTACACCTTC.